This is a list of T cell receptor beta chains from one sample in a study of blood T cell repertoires in COVID-19. Profiling relied on immunoSEQ multiplex PCR, and the TCRdb table lists in-frame clones only, not all of them. The sample lists under 170,000 clones, 65% to 90% seen once, with approximately 3.5% in the top ten. Sequencing input: peripheral blood. These TCRs come from a man in his sixties or seventies with acute or convalescent COVID-19. The CDR3 runs from the conserved cysteine through the conserved F or W. D genes are given only for firm matches. Expanded clones are given a class, and other clones once, few, many or no size at all.

CDR3aa	CDR3nt	d_gene	abundance	v_gene	j_gene
CATSPRQGMETQYF	TGTGCCACCTCCCCCCGACAGGGGATGGAGACCCAGTACTTC	TRBD1	-	TRBV24-1	TRBJ2-5
CASSQLLGGNSYEQYF	TGCGCCAGCAGCCAACTCTTAGGAGGAAACTCCTATGAGCAGTACTTC	-	-	TRBV4-1	TRBJ2-7
CSASILAGSRAF	TGCAGTGCTAGTATCCTAGCGGGAAGTCGAGCCTTC	TRBD2	-	TRBV20-1	TRBJ2-7
CASSPDRATGELFF	TGTGCCAGCAGCCCGGACAGGGCGACCGGGGAGCTGTTTTTT	TRBD1	medium-sized	TRBV7-2	TRBJ2-2
CASSLVEEAFF	TGTGCCAGCAGTTTGGTAGAGGAAGCTTTCTTT	-	-	TRBV28	TRBJ1-1
CASGTGTNEKLFF	TGTGCCAGCGGAACAGGGACTAATGAAAAACTGTTTTTT	-	-	TRBV2	TRBJ1-4
CASAQRMREQFF	TGTGCCAGCGCTCAACGAATGAGAGAGCAGTTCTTC	-	-	TRBV3-1/TRBV3-2	TRBJ2-1
CASRLRLTGSTDTQYF	TGTGCCAGCAGACTGCGCCTGACGGGAAGCACAGATACGCAGTATTTT	-	-	TRBV28	TRBJ2-3
CASSSQRRLGETQYF	TGTGCCAGCAGCTCCCAAAGGCGACTAGGAGAGACCCAGTACTTC	-	-	TRBV11-2	TRBJ2-5
CASSTTGYNEQFF	TGTGCCAGCAGTACCACAGGTTACAATGAGCAGTTCTTC	-	once	TRBV28	TRBJ2-1
CSVDPGTEPGNEQFF	TGCAGCGTTGATCCCGGGACAGAACCAGGCAATGAGCAGTTCTTC	TRBD1	-	TRBV29-1	TRBJ2-1
CASSRGLGGEQFF	TGTGCCAGCAGCCGCGGACTAGGCGGTGAGCAGTTCTTC	TRBD2	-	TRBV11-3	TRBJ2-1
CASSQVAEETQYF	TGCGCCAGCAGCCAAGTGGCAGAAGAGACCCAGTACTTC	-	-	TRBV4-1	TRBJ2-5
CASSLMTSGTYEQYF	TGCGCCAGCAGCCTGATGACTAGCGGCACCTACGAGCAGTACTTC	TRBD2	-	TRBV5-1	TRBJ2-7
CSASRLAGGRWNEQFF	TGCAGTGCTAGTCGACTAGCGGGAGGGCGGTGGAATGAGCAGTTCTTC	TRBD2	-	TRBV20-1	TRBJ2-1
CASSLRTGGASPNTIYF	TGTGCCAGCAGCCTGAGGACAGGGGGAGCGAGTCCGAACACCATATATTTT	TRBD1	-	TRBV7-9	TRBJ1-3
CASSQGQLEVYGYTF	TGTGCCAGTAGTCAGGGACAGCTTGAAGTCTATGGCTACACCTTC	TRBD1	-	TRBV19	TRBJ1-2
CASSVAPTGVDGELFF	TGTGCCAGCAGCGTAGCCCCGACAGGGGTTGACGGGGAGCTGTTTTTT	TRBD1	few	TRBV9	TRBJ2-2
CATSDLQGADTGELFF	TGTGCCACCAGTGATTTGCAGGGGGCTGACACCGGGGAGCTGTTTTTT	TRBD1	few	TRBV24-1	TRBJ2-2
CASSRTGGANTGELFF	TGTGCCAGCAGCCGTACAGGGGGCGCGAACACCGGGGAGCTGTTTTTT	TRBD1	-	TRBV7-6	TRBJ2-2
CASSVQARNTEAFF	TGTGCCAGCAGCGTACAGGCGAGGAACACTGAAGCTTTCTTT	-	-	TRBV9	TRBJ1-1
CASSLQPGPNTEAFF	TGTGCCAGCAGCCTACAACCGGGTCCGAACACTGAAGCTTTCTTT	-	-	TRBV28	TRBJ1-1
CASSLALVDEQFF	TGTGCCAGCAGCTTAGCACTAGTGGACGAGCAGTTCTTC	-	-	TRBV7-2	TRBJ2-1
CASSPAREINEQFF	TGTGCCAGCAGCCCTGCCAGGGAAATCAATGAGCAGTTCTTC	-	-	TRBV7-2	TRBJ2-1
CASSHSVNEQFF	TGTGCCAGCAGCCATAGCGTGAATGAGCAGTTCTTC	-	-	TRBV14	TRBJ2-1
CASRRGDKSYEQYF	TGTGCCAGCAGGAGAGGGGACAAATCCTACGAGCAGTACTTC	-	few	TRBV28	TRBJ2-7
CASSLGRTGTISPLHF	TGTGCCAGCAGCTTAGGGCGGACAGGGACGATATCACCCCTCCACTTT	TRBD1	few	TRBV11-2	TRBJ1-6
CASSLAGQALTFF	TGTGCCAGCAGTTTAGCTGGACAGGCGCTAACTTTCTTT	TRBD1	-	TRBV28	TRBJ1-1
CASRQLAGGYEQYF	TGTGCCAGCAGACAACTAGCGGGAGGGTACGAGCAGTACTTC	TRBD2	-	TRBV27	TRBJ2-7
CASSYPRGEPMDEQYF	TGTGCCAGCAGTTACCCCCGTGGGGAGCCCATGGACGAGCAGTACTTC	-	-	TRBV6-6	TRBJ2-7
CASSTIRLHARNTIYF	TGTGCCAGCAGCACTATTCGTTTACACGCACGAAACACCATATATTTT	-	-	TRBV3-1/TRBV3-2	TRBJ1-3
CASSMGQGAGNTIYF	TGTGCCAGCAGCATGGGACAGGGGGCTGGAAACACCATATATTTT	TRBD1	-	TRBV7-2	TRBJ1-3
CASSYPRGPGVYEQYF	TGTGCCAGCAGTTACCCCCGGGGCCCAGGGGTCTACGAGCAGTACTTC	-	once	TRBV6-5	TRBJ2-7
CSVYRGEKLFF	TGCAGCGTCTACAGGGGCGAAAAACTGTTTTTT	TRBD1	once	TRBV29-1	TRBJ1-4
CASSPRDPASETQYF	TGTGCCAGCAGCCCTCGGGATCCAGCGTCGGAGACCCAGTACTTC	-	once	TRBV5-5	TRBJ2-5
CASSLEGGSNEKLFF	TGTGCCAGCAGCTTGGAGGGGGGGTCTAATGAAAAACTGTTTTTT	-	once	TRBV5-4	TRBJ1-4
CATSRDGRAHEQYF	TGTGCCACCAGCAGGGACGGGAGGGCCCACGAGCAGTACTTC	TRBD2	-	TRBV15	TRBJ2-7
CASSLRGSSYNEQFF	TGTGCCAGCAGCTTGCGGGGGAGCTCCTACAATGAGCAGTTCTTC	TRBD2	-	TRBV7-9	TRBJ2-1
CASSPRLAGGNEQFF	TGTGCCAGCAGCCCACGACTAGCGGGAGGCAATGAGCAGTTCTTC	TRBD2	-	TRBV9	TRBJ2-1
CASSSTGMSSYEQYF	TGCGCCAGCAGCTCGACAGGTATGAGTTCCTACGAGCAGTACTTC	-	-	TRBV5-1	TRBJ2-7
CASSIGRSYQETQYF	TGTGCCAGTAGTATAGGACGGAGCTACCAAGAGACCCAGTACTTC	-	-	TRBV19	TRBJ2-5
CATSDQDRNQPQHF	TGTGCCACCAGTGATCAGGACAGGAATCAGCCCCAGCATTTT	TRBD1	many	TRBV24-1	TRBJ1-5
CASSLGLAGGPPFF	TGTGCCAGCAGTCTGGGACTAGCGGGAGGGCCGCCGTTCTTC	TRBD2	-	TRBV27	TRBJ2-1
CASRLQGSQPQHF	TGTGCCAGCAGGCTACAGGGGAGCCAGCCCCAGCATTTT	TRBD1	-	TRBV6-5	TRBJ1-5
CASSISVRTDTQYF	TGTGCCAGTAGTATTAGCGTACGCACAGATACGCAGTATTTT	-	-	TRBV19	TRBJ2-3
CASSRQGAGTEAFF	TGTGCCAGCAGTCGACAGGGGGCCGGCACTGAAGCTTTCTTT	TRBD1	-	TRBV7-2	TRBJ1-1
CASSETGGWEKLFF	TGCGCCAGCAGTGAGACAGGGGGGTGGGAAAAACTGTTTTTT	TRBD1	-	TRBV10-2	TRBJ1-4
CASSRGQAATNEKLFF	TGTGCCAGCAGTCGGGGACAGGCGGCAACTAATGAAAAACTGTTTTTT	TRBD1	-	TRBV5-8	TRBJ1-4
CASSSQDQETQYF	TGTGCCAGCAGTTCCCAGGACCAAGAGACCCAGTACTTC	-	-	TRBV6-6	TRBJ2-5
CASSYRAGGSEAFF	TGTGCCAGCAGTTACAGAGCAGGGGGCAGTGAAGCTTTCTTT	TRBD1	-	TRBV6-2/TRBV6-3	TRBJ1-1
CASSVGSGTGALQAFF	TGTGCCAGCAGCGTAGGTTCCGGGACAGGGGCTCTGCAAGCTTTCTTT	TRBD1	-	TRBV9	TRBJ1-1